Below are 15 T cell receptor beta chains sequenced from a single sample in a study of shared clonotypes between healthy human individuals (TCRdb year 2020). CD8 naive samples were obtained by positive selection for CCR7 among CD45RO-negative cells, yielding a CD45RA+CCR7+ population from which TemRA cells were excluded. Libraries were built with the immunoSEQ multiplex PCR assay. TCRdb obtained this table from immuneACCESS and retained in-frame rearrangements with V and J assigned. These tables miss some clones; where compared with another copy, unresolved V genes account for less than half of the shortfall, and the remainder is unexplained. The sample yields roughly 2.1 million clones; roughly 91% were counted once. Of the sample, around 1.7% is held by the ten largest clones. The sequencing sample was made of naive CD8+ T cells from PBMCs. Sample cell subset or site, as interpreted from the label and publication: CD45RA+CCR7+. These receptors originate from a man aged 18 to 29 in good health. Some clones in this sample may be carry-over from other donors' samples.

The gene calls are TRBV28 and TRBJ2-1, with D possibly being TRBD1 or TRBD2 (5 bases each). Per the germline V gene, CDR1 is MDHEN and CDR2 is SYDVKM. The CDR3 contains 16 residues. The germline V and J ends were trimmed by 8 bases and 0 bases, with 17 bases remaining between them. In nucleotides, the CDR3 is TGTGCCAGCCCATACCGGGGCCCCTTCTCCTACAATGAGCAGTTCTTC. It codes for CASPYRGPFSYNEQFF.

In its sample, this clone was seen once. The chain recombines TRBV13 with TRBJ2-7, with D possibly being TRBD2 (5 bases). The CDR3 is made up of 12 amino acids. V was cut by 5 bases and J by 5 bases, with 10 bases left in between. Germline lookup yields CDR1 PRHDT and CDR2 FYEKMQ (reference sequence). CDR3 protein: CASSREGDEQYF. The CDR3 DNA is TGTGCCAGCAGCCGCGAGGGCGACGAGCAGTACTTC.

The gene calls are TRBV6-1 and TRBJ2-1; 9 bases are a match to TRBD2. V lost 1 base and J lost 1; bases outside the gene matches: 14. This CDR3 region has 20 residues. Germline-derived CDR1 and CDR2 are MNHNS and SASEGT. The CDR3 spells CASSEGGRGRAGGSYNEQFF. CDR3 DNA sequence: TGTGCCAGCAGTGAAGGTGGCAGGGGAAGAGCGGGGGGTTCCTACAATGAGCAGTTCTTC.

V is TRBV7-8 and J is TRBJ1-2; no clear D gene. The V end was cut by 1 base, the J end by 8 bases, with 14 bases between. Germline V gives CDR1 SGHVS, CDR2 FQNEAQ. The CDR3 has 14 residues. The CDR3: CASSLGPSRGGYTF. The CDR3 DNA reads TGTGCCAGCAGCTTAGGGCCCTCCCGCGGGGGCTACACCTTC.

The rearrangement joins TRBV28 to TRBJ2-7; TRBD2 is a possible D gene (7 bases). CDR3 length: 13 amino acids. V lost 4 bases to trimming and J lost 7 bases, with 14 bases between them. Germline V CDR1 and CDR2: MDHEN, SYDVKM. This CDR3 reads CASSSRGAEEQYF. DNA for the CDR3: TGTGCCAGCAGTTCCCGGGGGGCGGAGGAGCAGTACTTC.

This chain uses TRBV10-2 with TRBJ2-7; possible D gene TRBD1, 6 bases. The CDR3 is made up of 14 amino acids. Trimming removed 10 bases at V and 3 bases at J, with 19 bases between. The germline gives CDR1 WSHSY, CDR2 SAAADI. As DNA, the CDR3 is TGCGCCACCAGAGACTATACACAGGGCTACGAGCAGTACTTC. It codes for CATRDYTQGYEQYF.

The V gene is TRBV7-3, the J gene TRBJ2-1, with 7 bases matching TRBD2. The CDR3 consists of 14 residues. J gave up 5 bases and V 5 bases, and 6 bases lay outside the gene matches. The V gene's germline CDR1 is SGHTA and CDR2 FQGTGA. CDR3 in DNA: TGTGCCAGCAGCCCCGCTAGCGGACACAATGAGCAGTTCTTC. Translation gives CASSPASGHNEQFF.

The J gene is TRBJ2-1, the V gene TRBV5-1; possible D gene TRBD1, 6 bases. The CDR3 runs 12 residues. Trimming pared 1 base from V and 10 bases from J, leaving 9 bases between. Per the germline V gene, CDR1 is SGHRS and CDR2 is YFSETQ. In nucleotides, the CDR3 is TGCGCCAGCAGCTTGACAGGGAAGGAGCAGTTCTTC. Translated, it gives CASSLTGKEQFF. The full variable domain, its missing parts supplied by reference TRBV5-1 and TRBJ2-1, is KAGVTQTPRYLIKTRGQQVTLSCSPISGHRSVSWYQQTPGQGLQFLFEYFSETQRNKGNFPGRFSGRQFSNSRSEMNVSTLELGDSALYLCASSLTGKEQFFGPGTRLTVL.

The chain carries TRBV5-8 and TRBJ2-1; 9 bases map to TRBD1. After removal of 4 bases from V and 2 bases from J, the junction contained 10 bases not matched to a gene. Germline V CDR1 and CDR2: SGHTS, YDEGEE. This CDR3 has 17 amino acids. CDR3 residues: CASSPQGQGFPYNEQFF. The CDR3, as DNA: TGTGCCAGCAGCCCCCAGGGACAGGGCTTTCCCTACAATGAGCAGTTCTTC.

The chain is built from TRBV10-2 and TRBJ1-2; 9 positions match TRBD1. Germline lookup yields CDR1 WSHSY and CDR2 SAAADI. CDR3 length: 14 residues. Trimming took 3 bases from V and 6 from J; bases not matched to a gene: 5. DNA for the CDR3: TGCGCCAGCAGTGAATGGGACAGGGCTAATGGCTACACCTTC. It encodes CASSEWDRANGYTF.

The V and J genes are TRBV27 and TRBJ2-1, with 9 nucleotides matching TRBD1. Germline loops: CDR1 MNHEY, CDR2 SMNVEV (reference sequence). The J segment lost 6 bases and the V segment lost 4 bases, leaving 4 bases of the junction unmatched. This CDR3 contains 14 residues. As DNA, the CDR3 is TGTGCCAGCAGTTCAGGGACAGGGCCCAATGAGCAGTTCTTC. Translation: CASSSGTGPNEQFF.

The genes are TRBV6-1 and TRBJ1-2; D ambiguous. The length of the CDR3 is 15 residues. Trimming took 6 bases from V and 7 from J, leaving 21 bases between them. Germline V gene lookup returns CDR1 MNHNS and CDR2 SASEGT. CDR3 sequence: CASRPGNAWRSGYTF. The DNA of the CDR3 is TGTGCCAGCAGACCCGGAAATGCCTGGCGGAGTGGCTACACCTTC.

The genes are TRBV2 and TRBJ2-7, with D maybe TRBD2 (5 bases). The CDR3 contains 12 residues. CDR1 and CDR2 from the germline V gene are SNHLY and FYNNEI. Trimming pared 10 bases from V and 3 bases from J, leaving 13 bases between. In DNA form, the CDR3 reads TGTGCCAACGGGGAGACAAACTACGAGCAGTACTTC. This encodes CANGETNYEQYF.

The V call is TRBV4-1, the J call TRBJ2-1, with D tentatively TRBD2 (6 bases). V gave up 6 bases and J gave up 7 bases, with 16 bases separating them. Germline V gene sequence: CDR1 MGHRA, CDR2 YSYEKL. This CDR3 is 14 amino acids long. The CDR3 spells CASSSSVVVNEQFF. DNA of the CDR3: TGCGCCAGCAGTTCTAGCGTAGTAGTTAATGAGCAGTTCTTC.

The table lists this clone with a count of one. V usage is TRBV27 and J usage is TRBJ2-1; no clear D gene. The CDR3 is 13 residues long. V was pared by 2 bases and J by 5 bases, with 7 bases between. The germline V gene has CDR1 MNHEY and CDR2 SMNVEV (reference sequence). This CDR3 is CASSLDGDNEQFF. The CDR3 DNA reads as TGTGCCAGCAGTTTAGATGGGGACAATGAGCAGTTCTTC.